Presented here are 29 T cell receptor beta chains from one specimen sequenced in a study of blood T cell repertoires in COVID-19. The table came from immunoSEQ multiplex PCR; TCRdb's copy has only in-frame clones and leaves some out. The sample has roughly 200,000 clones; approximately 83% are singletons. The sequencing sample was made of peripheral blood. All receptors derive from a man aged 50 to 60 with active or convalescent COVID-19.

V and J are TRBV11-2 and TRBJ1-1; weak D call: TRBD1 (5 bases). The V gene's germline CDR1 is SGHAT and CDR2 FQNNGV. The CDR3 has 14 residues. V was cut by 1 base and J by 6 bases, with 12 bases left in between. The CDR3 reads CASSLALIQAEAFF. The CDR3 nucleotides are TGTGCCAGCAGCTTAGCCCTTATACAGGCTGAAGCTTTCTTT.

In this sample, this clone turned up a few times. The V and J genes are TRBV15 and TRBJ1-5; D not resolved. Germline lookup yields CDR1 LNHNV and CDR2 YYDKDF (reference sequence). There are 12 residues in the CDR3. V lost 0 bases and J lost 11, with 8 bases in between. The CDR3 here is CATSRDLRTQHF. CDR3 DNA sequence: TGTGCCACCAGCAGAGATTTGAGGACCCAGCATTTT.

Only a few counts were recorded for this clone. This chain uses TRBV5-1 with TRBJ2-2; TRBD2 agrees at 8 bases. Germline CDR1 reads SGHRS; CDR2 reads YFSETQ. The length of the CDR3 is 15 residues. Unmatched junction bases numbered 2, after V lost 2 bases and J lost 2 bases. CDR3 protein: CASSLLADNTGELFF. The CDR3, as DNA: TGCGCCAGCAGCTTACTAGCGGATAACACCGGGGAGCTGTTTTTT.

J is TRBJ1-1 and V is TRBV10-3; 8 bases map to TRBD1. The CDR3 runs to 14 residues. Germline CDR1 ENHRY, CDR2 SYGVKD. V lost 7 bases to trimming and J lost 3 bases; unmatched junction nucleotides: 7. CDR3 in amino acids: CAITDRGEDTEAFF. The CDR3 bases are TGTGCCATCACCGACAGGGGAGAAGACACTGAAGCTTTCTTT.

The chain couples TRBV3-1 (or the pseudogene TRBV3-2) to TRBJ2-7; 8 bases are shared with TRBD1. The germline gives CDR1 LGHDT, CDR2 YNNKEL (reference sequence). J gave up 3 bases and V 4 bases, and 5 bases lay outside the gene matches. The CDR3 has 14 residues. The CDR3 here is CASSPRQGSYEQYF. The CDR3, as DNA: TGTGCCAGCAGCCCCAGACAGGGGAGCTACGAGCAGTACTTC.

This chain connects TRBV4-2 to TRBJ1-4; TRBD1 agrees at 7 bases. J was trimmed by 3 bases and V by 0 bases; bases with no gene match: 4. CDR1 is LGHNA, CDR2 YNFKEQ, per germline. The CDR3 extends over 16 amino acids. The CDR3 loop is CASSQDQGEPNEKLFF. The CDR3 DNA reads TGTGCCAGCAGCCAAGATCAGGGGGAGCCTAATGAAAAACTGTTTTTT.

The chain links TRBV6-2 or TRBV6-3 to TRBJ2-1, with 7 bases that match TRBD1. Per germline, CDR1 MNHEY and CDR2 SVGEGT. Germline trimming cut 0 bases from V and 2 bases from J; bases unmatched to any gene: 7. This CDR3 contains 17 residues. The CDR3 nucleotides read TGTGCCAGCAGTTACTCACCGCCGACAGGGACCTACAATGAGCAGTTCTTC. Protein product: CASSYSPPTGTYNEQFF.

V is TRBV6-5 and J is TRBJ2-3; D is possibly TRBD2 (5 bases). Deletions cut 7 bases from V and 4 bases from J, with 18 bases between. CDR3 length equals 15 residues. In germline, CDR1 is MNHEY, CDR2 SVGAGI. The CDR3 loop reads CASIGSLSGSDTQYF. CDR3 sequence (DNA): TGTGCCAGCATTGGATCGCTTTCGGGGTCAGATACGCAGTATTTT.

CDR3 loop: CASSQGQGVTGELFF. The DNA for the CDR3 is TGTGCCAGCAGCCAGGGACAGGGGGTAACCGGGGAGCTGTTTTTT. This sequence joins TRBV3-1 (or the pseudogene TRBV3-2) and TRBJ2-2, with 11 bases that match TRBD1. V was pared by 3 bases and J by 5 bases, with 2 bases of the junction left unmatched. The germline CDR1 and CDR2 sequences are LGHDT and YNNKEL (reference sequence). The CDR3 is 15 residues long.

This clone was found a few times. The rearrangement joins TRBV2 to TRBJ1-2, with D perhaps TRBD1 (5 bases). The V end lost 0 bases, the J end lost 2 bases, and 7 bases lay between the germline ends. Germline CDR1 is SNHLY and CDR2 is FYNNEI. The CDR3 is 14 residues long. The CDR3 reads CASSEARGNYGYTF. In nucleotides, the CDR3 is TGTGCCAGCAGTGAAGCGCGGGGGAACTATGGCTACACCTTC.

J is TRBJ2-2 and V is TRBV5-1; unclear D gene. Germline CDR1 and CDR2: SGHRS and YFSETQ. This CDR3 is 15 amino acids long. V was shortened by 0 bases and J by 0 bases, with 6 bases between the two germline ends. In DNA, the CDR3 is TGCGCCAGCAGCTTGGACAGACCGAACACCGGGGAGCTGTTTTTT. This encodes CASSLDRPNTGELFF.

CDR3 loop: CASSLNQQGWNQPQHF. In nucleotides, the CDR3 is TGTGCCAGCAGCCTTAATCAACAGGGGTGGAATCAGCCCCAGCATTTT. J is TRBJ1-5 and V is TRBV7-6, with TRBD1 identical over 7 bases. With 5 bases clipped from V and 4 bases from J, the junction kept 11 bases outside the gene matches. From germline, CDR1 is SGHVS and CDR2 FNYEAQ. The CDR3 is 16 residues long.

The V call is TRBV19, the J call TRBJ2-5; 10 bases agree with TRBD1. This CDR3 spans 14 amino acids. Germline CDR1 is LNHDA and CDR2 is SQIVND (reference sequence). The V and J ends lost 6 bases and 5 bases, in that order; junction bases with no gene match: 6. As DNA, the CDR3 is TGTGCCAGTAGCCCCGGGACAGGGGACGAGACCCAGTACTTC. This gives the protein CASSPGTGDETQYF.

In this sample, this clone turned up once. The same CDR3 is also encoded by other DNA sequences in this sample. The rearrangement joins TRBV6-5 to TRBJ2-5; TRBD2 matches at 11 bases. Trimming cost V 8 bases and J 5 bases; bases outside gene matches: 7. The CDR3 consists of 14 residues. Per the germline V gene, CDR1 is MNHEY and CDR2 is SVGAGI. The CDR3, as DNA: TGTGCCAGCTTTAGCGGGGGGGCTGGGGAGACCCAGTACTTC. Translating it yields CASFSGGAGETQYF.

The V gene is TRBV19, the J gene TRBJ1-2; no clear D gene. The V end was cut by 7 bases, the J end by 4 bases, with 13 bases between. The length of the CDR3 is 13 residues. Germline CDR1 is LNHDA and CDR2 is SQIVND (reference sequence). The CDR3 is CASTEGAGYGYTF. As DNA, the CDR3 is TGTGCCAGTACCGAGGGCGCCGGCTATGGCTACACCTTC.

V usage is TRBV7-7 and J usage is TRBJ1-3; D call uncertain. The CDR3 contains 15 residues. Per germline, CDR1 SSHAT and CDR2 FNYEAQ (reference sequence). V was clipped by 5 bases and J by 1 base, with 12 bases between them. The chain's CDR3 is CASSPNRGSGNTIYF. CDR3 sequence (DNA): TGTGCCAGCAGCCCTAATCGGGGATCTGGAAACACCATATATTTT.

The gene calls are TRBV15 and TRBJ2-5; 9 bases align to TRBD1. V lost 8 bases, J lost 0 bases, and 1 base stayed unmatched. CDR1 is LNHNV, CDR2 YYDKDF, per germline (reference sequence). The CDR3 has 13 residues. The DNA of the CDR3 is TGTGCCACCGGACAGGGGTACCAAGAGACCCAGTACTTC. Amino acids: CATGQGYQETQYF.

This rearrangement joins TRBV6-6 to TRBJ1-1; TRBD1 agrees at 9 bases. The CDR3 extends over 14 amino acids. CDR1 is MNHNY and CDR2 is SVGAGI in the germline V gene (reference sequence). V gave up 2 bases and J gave up 4 bases; unmatched junction bases: 2. CDR3 sequence reads: CASSYEGQGTEAFF. In DNA, the CDR3 is TGTGCCAGCAGTTACGAGGGACAGGGCACTGAAGCTTTCTTT.

The rearrangement joins TRBV5-1 to TRBJ1-3; the D is unclear. The germline V and J ends were trimmed by 4 bases and 0 bases, with 11 bases remaining between them. The CDR3 is 15 residues long. Germline V gene lookup returns CDR1 SGHRS and CDR2 YFSETQ. CDR3 residues: CASSTDSSSGNTIYF. The CDR3 bases are TGCGCCAGCAGCACGGACTCCAGCTCTGGAAACACCATATATTTT. Together with reference TRBV5-1 and TRBJ1-3, the CDR3 gives the full variable domain: KAGVTQTPRYLIKTRGQQVTLSCSPISGHRSVSWYQQTPGQGLQFLFEYFSETQRNKGNFPGRFSGRQFSNSRSEMNVSTLELGDSALYLCASSTDSSSGNTIYFGEGSWLTVV.

CDR3 loop: CASSQPYRGQNTEAFF. CDR3 nucleotide sequence: TGCGCCAGCAGCCAACCCTACAGGGGGCAGAACACTGAAGCTTTCTTT. The chain couples TRBV4-1 to TRBJ1-1; 9 bases align to TRBD1. The CDR3 is made up of 16 amino acids. The V and J ends lost 2 bases and 1 base, in that order; junction bases with no gene match: 5. Germline V gene lookup returns CDR1 MGHRA and CDR2 YSYEKL.

The rearrangement links TRBV5-3 to TRBJ1-5; D gene ambiguous. TRBV5-3 is placed among ORFs of uncertain function. Deletions cut 10 bases from V and 0 bases from J, with 8 bases between. This CDR3 has 12 residues. Here the CDR3 reads CALGHSNQPQHF. The CDR3 DNA follows: TGTGCCTTGGGCCATAGCAATCAGCCCCAGCATTTT.

The chain couples TRBV9 to TRBJ2-3; 12 nucleotides match TRBD2. Germline assignment: CDR1 SGDLS and CDR2 YYNGEE. V shed 3 bases and J 4 bases; nucleotides not matched to a gene: 9. CDR3 length: 17 amino acids. CDR3 in DNA: TGTGCCAGCAGCGGACTAGCGGGGGCCTTCACAGCAGATACGCAGTATTTT. Its translation: CASSGLAGAFTADTQYF.

The J gene is TRBJ2-7, the V gene TRBV5-1; TRBD1 matches at 9 bases. The trim removed 0 bases at V and 1 base at J, leaving 2 bases unmatched. From germline, CDR1 is SGHRS and CDR2 YFSETQ. This CDR3 is built from 15 residues. DNA for the CDR3: TGCGCCAGCAGCTTGGATGGGACAGGGTCCTACGAGCAGTACTTC. It is translated as CASSLDGTGSYEQYF.

The chain is built from TRBV4-3 and TRBJ2-6, with D perhaps matching TRBD1 (6 bases). The V gene lost 0 bases and the J gene lost 4 bases, with 10 bases spanning the gap. The CDR3 runs 16 residues. In germline, CDR1 is LGHNA, CDR2 YSLEER. CDR3 sequence (DNA): TGCGCCAGCAGCCAAGAGGGGGCCCTCGGGGCCAACGTCCTGACTTTC. This translates into CASSQEGALGANVLTF.

The chain carries TRBV7-2 and TRBJ1-1; 7 bases agree with TRBD1. This CDR3 is 14 amino acids long. J was trimmed by 11 bases and V by 5 bases; bases with no gene match: 14. Germline loops: CDR1 SGHTA, CDR2 FQGNSA. CDR3 protein: CASSPVGDRDQAFF. The DNA of the CDR3 is TGTGCCAGCAGCCCCGTCGGAGACAGGGATCAGGCTTTCTTT.

CDR3: CASSGQGALDQPQHF. DNA for the CDR3: TGTGCCAGCAGTGGACAGGGCGCCTTAGACCAGCCCCAGCATTTT. The gene calls are TRBV2 and TRBJ1-5; TRBD1 matches 7 bases. The CDR3 spans 15 residues. After removal of 4 bases from V and 7 bases from J, the junction contained 10 bases not matched to a gene. CDR1 is SNHLY and CDR2 is FYNNEI in the germline V gene.

V and J are TRBV9 and TRBJ2-5, with 7 bases lining up with TRBD2. CDR3 length equals 13 residues. After removal of 4 bases from V and 5 bases from J, the junction contained 5 bases not matched to a gene. Germline V gives CDR1 SGDLS, CDR2 YYNGEE. CDR3 in amino acids: CASSTGLKETQYF. The CDR3 DNA is TGTGCCAGCAGCACGGGACTAAAGGAGACCCAGTACTTC.

This clone was picked up many times. The rearrangement joins TRBV4-1 to TRBJ1-5; D remains ambiguous. Germline CDR1 reads MGHRA; CDR2 reads YSYEKL. CDR3 size: 16 residues. V was shortened by 3 bases and J by 0 bases, with 12 bases between the two germline ends. The CDR3 protein is CASSHLAGYSNQPQHF. CDR3 coding DNA: TGCGCCAGCAGCCACCTCGCGGGGTATAGCAATCAGCCCCAGCATTTT.

The J gene is TRBJ2-1, the V gene TRBV7-9, with D possibly TRBD1 on 5 matching bases. The CDR3 is 13 amino acids. Germline CDR1 is SEHNR and CDR2 is FQNEAQ (reference sequence). The V and J ends lost 5 bases and 6 bases respectively, with 11 bases between them. The DNA for the CDR3 is TGTGCCAGCAGCCGAGCTGGGGCCAATGAGCAGTTCTTC. Its protein is CASSRAGANEQFF.